This T cell receptor (beta chain) appears in the sequencing data of a study of shared clonotypes between healthy human individuals (TCRdb year 2020). Study-level background: A few men and a couple of women, aged 18 to 49 years, made up the cohort. Libraries were prepared and TCR repertoires were sequenced by different laboratories using diverse techniques, in order to increase sequencing depth and limit assay-specific biases. Leukapheresis yielded between about 0.9 and 9 billion PBMCs per donor. For each donor, CD4 naive and CD4 memory were each run on three plates, CD8 naive on two plates, and CD8 memory on one plate. Blood TCR repertoires of about five healthy adults were deeply sequenced to estimate repertoire size and the extent of clonotype sharing between individuals.

Using the deep immunoSEQ assay, TCR CDR3 regions were amplified from genomic DNA by multiplex PCR. Genomic DNA extracted from each cell subset was distributed evenly over all wells of several immunoSEQ 96-well plates, and each plate served as one replicate. For sorted subsets, each replicate PCR was loaded with around 220 ng genomic DNA, equivalent to some 31,000 T cell genomes. Purified libraries were measured with a Qubit 3.0 fluorometer, size-checked on a Bioanalyzer 2100, and measured again with the KAPA Library Quantification kit. Each immunoSEQ 96-well plate was sequenced on its own single-read 150-cycle Illumina NextSeq 550 flow cell. As for the original processing: The immunoSEQ output contained only junctional sequences without quality scores, so filtering could not match that applied to full-length reads. Sequences were annotated with PyIR, a Python wrapper for IgBLAST v1.9, and V/J genes and CDR3 were assigned using IMGT germline references. Reads with weak V/J assignments (E-value above 1e-6), missing CDR3, stop codons, out-of-frame junctions, or ambiguous translated residues were removed. V3J clonotypes were defined as sequences sharing an identical inferred V gene, J gene, and CDR3 amino acid sequence. The percentage overlap between two repertoires was calculated by dividing the number of shared unique clonotypes by the size of the smaller repertoire. Richness of each repertoire was evaluated using RTK rarefaction, the Chao1 estimator, and Recon v2.1 estimates of unobserved clonotypes. For all TCRbeta clonotypes obtained by the gDNA method from four donors, generation probabilities were computed with OLGA. This immuneACCESS table, as held by TCRdb, lists in-frame sequences with V and J called but not all clones. Of the missing ones, under half trace to an unresolved V gene in checked studies; the others have no known cause. D and trimming were read from the DNA, whereas the V and J calls and clone size are those reported in that table. Here the sample has 650,000 to 800,000 clones; roughly 94% occur a single time. The ten most abundant clones make up approximately 22% of the sample.

With respect to this clone: Its target antigen remains unknown. No clone much larger than this one lies a single base away; base qualities are absent.

Findings and caveats that apply to the study as a whole: Compared with non-shared clonotypes, clonotypes shared by all four sorted-subset donors had higher generation probabilities. Across four donors, approximately 4.6% of naive CD4, roughly 3.4% of naive CD8, 2% to 2.5% of memory CD4, and 0.4% of memory CD8 clonotypes were shared. Larger estimated clonotype richness was generally found for naive subsets than for memory subsets. Pairwise subsampling led to the expectation that sequencing depth would affect the degree of clonotype sharing among donors. Even with the large sequencing depth, rarefaction of the sorted-subset datasets indicated that sequencing was incomplete. Sampling was restricted to blood, and TCR repertoires in tissues likely differ from the TCR repertoires found in blood. Because the study included a small number of donors, the genetic and exposure-history diversity represented was limited.

The CDR3 has 16 amino acids, counting the end cysteine and phenylalanine. Only CDR3 DNA is held: 48 bases, read in frame from base 1. Clipping removes 4 bases from V and 2 bases from J, with 11 as the unmatched junction base count. Looking up the germline V gene (reference sequence) yields CDR1 MNHNY and CDR2 SVGAGI. CD8 naive samples were obtained by positive selection for CCR7 among CD45RO-negative cells, yielding a CD45RA+CCR7+ population from which TemRA cells were excluded. Healthy HIV-negative adults with no recently reported acute infections or vaccinations were included as donors. All donors were Caucasian adults living in Nashville, Tennessee, USA. After blood collection by leukapheresis, PBMCs were isolated using Ficoll-Histopaque density gradient centrifugation and then cryopreserved in the vapor phase of liquid nitrogen. Analytical flow cytometry was used to check the purity and quantity of each magnetically sorted T cell population. From each sorted fraction, genomic DNA was isolated and quantified by UV absorbance on a Nanodrop 2000c.

Sequenced input: naive CD8+ T cells sorted from blood. The cell subset or site label, read with the paper, signifies: CD45RA+CCR7+. This sequence was found in a man between 25 and 39 years old in good health. The rearrangement joined TRBV6-6 to TRBJ2-7; a stretch of 7 junction bases matches TRBD2. The CDR3 reads CASSSSRERGPYEQYF. In nucleotide form, the sequence is TGTGCCAGCAGTTCCTCGAGGGAGCGGGGACCCTACGAGCAGTACTTC.